This T cell receptor beta chain was observed in a study of radiotherapy plus CTLA-4 blockade in lung cancer. CDR3 length: 13 amino acids. Germline assignment: CDR1 SGHTA and CDR2 FQGNSA. V was trimmed by 1 base and J by 1 base, leaving 4 bases between them. The repertoire was sequenced with immunoSEQ multiplex PCR; TCRdb's copy has only in-frame clones and lacks some. The sample holds 42,000 or so clones, approximately 79% seen once. The sequences come from peripheral blood, collected from a patient treated with radiotherapy plus ipilimumab. The V gene is TRBV7-2, the J gene TRBJ1-2, with no clear D. The TCR sequence derives from a human donor with non-small cell lung cancer that progressed on radiotherapy plus ipilimumab. The CDR3 sequence is CASSLDSNYGYTF. The CDR3 nucleotides read TGTGCCAGCAGCTTAGACAGTAACTATGGCTACACCTTC.